These 18 T cell receptor beta chains were sequenced from one sample in a study of cytomegalovirus exposure and HLA in healthy donors (TCRdb year 2017). The receptor library was made with the immunoSEQ multiplex PCR assay. For the multiplex PCR, a mixture combining 60 forward primers for TCR Vbeta segments and 13 reverse primers for TCR Jbeta segments was used. TCRdb re-hosts the immuneACCESS table, in-frame sequences only. Its copies lack some clones; in the studies checked, an unresolved V gene accounts for under half of them, and the cause for the rest is not known. The sample table shows about 170,000 clones, and 60% to 85% are seen once. Of the sample, 0.65% to 0.95% is held by the ten largest clones. Sequencing was carried out using PBMCs. The receptors stem from a female donor in good health and CMV-seronegative.

The CDR3 DNA reads as TGTGCCAGCAGTTTGCGGACAGGGGTGCCCCAGCATTTT. Protein: CASSLRTGVPQHF. The J gene is TRBJ1-5, the V gene TRBV6-1; 9 bases are a match to TRBD1. The CDR3 totals 13 residues. Germline V gene sequence: CDR1 MNHNS, CDR2 SASEGT. After removal of 5 bases from V and 9 bases from J, the junction contained 5 bases not matched to a gene.

The chain is built from TRBV6-1 and TRBJ1-1; possible D gene TRBD1, 6 bases. Trimming cost V 6 bases and J 5 bases, with 13 bases left between them. The germline V gene has CDR1 MNHNS and CDR2 SASEGT. This CDR3 comprises 13 residues. In DNA, the CDR3 is TGTGCCAGCAGACCTACAGGGAAGACTGAAGCTTTCTTT. This gives the protein CASRPTGKTEAFF.

In DNA, the CDR3 is TGTGCCAGCAGTCCGGACAGGTCCTACAATGAGCAGTTCTTC. As protein: CASSPDRSYNEQFF. The chain uses TRBV6-5 and TRBJ2-1, with 7 bases matching TRBD1. V shed 5 bases and J 1 base; nucleotides not matched to a gene: 2. The CDR3 loop spans 14 amino acids. Germline V gene sequence: CDR1 MNHEY, CDR2 SVGAGI.

The chain uses TRBV2 and TRBJ2-1; TRBD2 is a possible D gene (7 bases). The CDR3 sequence is 14 residues long. V gave up 7 bases and J gave up 2 bases, with 12 bases separating them. The germline gives CDR1 SNHLY, CDR2 FYNNEI. This CDR3 reads CASIPGGAYNEQFF. DNA for the CDR3: TGTGCCAGCATACCGGGGGGCGCCTACAATGAGCAGTTCTTC.

Comments on this clone: The sample holds other DNA sequences that translate to the same CDR3. This chain connects TRBV28 to TRBJ1-3, with D perhaps TRBD1 (6 bases). The V gene lost 1 base and the J gene lost 2 bases, with 9 bases spanning the gap. There are 15 residues in the CDR3. CDR1 and CDR2 (germline): MDHEN, SYDVKM. CDR3 nucleotides: TGTGCCAGCAGTTTATTAGGGGGTGCTGGAAACACCATATATTTT. Its translation is CASSLLGGAGNTIYF.

Concerning this clone: Other DNA sequences from this sample encode an identical CDR3 as well. The J gene is TRBJ2-6, the V gene TRBV5-4; possible D gene TRBD1, 5 bases. The CDR3 sequence is 15 residues long. The germline V gene has CDR1 SGHNT and CDR2 YYREEE (reference sequence). V shed 0 bases and J shed 4 bases, with 8 bases lying between them. The CDR3 spells CASSLEGSGANVLTF. CDR3 nucleotide sequence: TGTGCCAGCAGCTTGGAGGGGTCCGGGGCCAACGTCCTGACTTTC.

The rearrangement joins TRBV7-2 to TRBJ2-7; 8 bases align to TRBD2. V trimming: 5 bases; J trimming: 5 bases; junction bases outside the gene matches: 2. CDR3 length equals 12 residues. Germline V gene sequence: CDR1 SGHTA, CDR2 FQGNSA. This CDR3 is CASSPGGNEQYF. CDR3 bases: TGTGCCAGCAGCCCGGGGGGGAACGAGCAGTACTTC.

The rearrangement uses TRBV30 and TRBJ2-3; D might be TRBD2 (7 bases). The germline CDR1 and CDR2 sequences are GTSNPN and SVGIG (reference sequence). The germline V and J ends were trimmed by 1 base and 3 bases, with 11 bases remaining between them. The CDR3 totals 14 residues. The CDR3, as DNA: TGTGCCTGGAGTGGGCGGGGGCGAACAGATACGCAGTATTTT. Protein product: CAWSGRGRTDTQYF.

The chain is built from TRBV7-3 and TRBJ2-3; D is possibly TRBD2 (6 bases). Trimming took 5 bases from V and 3 from J, leaving 12 bases between them. Germline V gene lookup returns CDR1 SGHTA and CDR2 FQGTGA. This CDR3 region has 14 residues. The CDR3: CASSLVGGTDTQYF. CDR3 DNA sequence: TGTGCCAGCAGCCTCGTGGGAGGAACAGATACGCAGTATTTT.

CDR3 coding DNA: TGTGCCAGTACCACGGGACAGCCGAGCTCCTATAATTCACCCCTCCACTTT. Protein product: CASTTGQPSSYNSPLHF. J is TRBJ1-6 and V is TRBV30, with TRBD1 identical over 7 bases. In germline, CDR1 is GTSNPN, CDR2 SVGIG (reference sequence). The V and J ends lost 8 bases and 0 bases, in that order; junction bases with no gene match: 13. This CDR3 comprises 17 residues.

V and J are TRBV4-1 and TRBJ2-1, with a tentative D call TRBD2 (6 bases). Looked up from germline, CDR1 is MGHRA and CDR2 is YSYEKL. V lost 0 bases and J lost 3, with 24 bases in between. The CDR3 runs to 20 residues. The CDR3 protein is CASSQDPVAATTKIYNEQFF. The CDR3 DNA sequence: TGCGCCAGCAGCCAAGATCCGGTAGCGGCGACTACTAAAATCTACAATGAGCAGTTCTTC.

The genes are TRBV6-5 and TRBJ2-4, with 10 bases that match TRBD2. In germline, CDR1 is MNHEY, CDR2 SVGAGI. V dropped 2 bases and J dropped 3; count of bases not matched to a gene: 4. The CDR3 loop spans 16 amino acids. The CDR3 here is CASSYRQREGKNIQYF. CDR3 in DNA: TGTGCCAGCAGTTACCGACAGCGGGAGGGCAAAAACATTCAGTACTTC.

This chain joins TRBV19 and TRBJ1-2; 7 bases are a match to TRBD1. Germline V gene data show CDR1 as LNHDA and CDR2 as SQIVND (reference sequence). The length of the CDR3 is 18 residues. J was trimmed by 1 base and V by 3 bases; bases with no gene match: 14. The CDR3 DNA sequence: TGTGCCAGTAGTATGATCTGGGTTGACAGGGCGCTTAACTATGGCTACACCTTC. It codes for CASSMIWVDRALNYGYTF.

V and J are TRBV20-1 and TRBJ1-4; D remains ambiguous. The CDR3 length is 11 residues. Per germline, CDR1 DFQATT and CDR2 SNEGSKA (reference sequence). Trimming left V 5 bases short and J 7 bases short, with 8 bases between. This CDR3 is CSAQRGEKLFF. CDR3 DNA: TGCAGTGCTCAGCGGGGTGAAAAACTGTTTTTT.

The J gene is TRBJ2-1, the V gene TRBV23-1; 12 nucleotides match TRBD2. TRBV23-1 carries the ORF label, with uncertain function. The ends lost 2 bases at V and 6 bases at J; junction bases unmatched: 8. CDR3 length equals 17 residues. CDR3 coding DNA: TGCGCCAGCAGTCAACGGACTAGCGGGATGGGCGGCAATGAGCAGTTCTTC. Encoded protein: CASSQRTSGMGGNEQFF.

This clone has more than one count but fewer than ten. The chain is built from TRBV9 and TRBJ2-1, with TRBD1 matching over 8 bases. J was trimmed by 0 bases and V by 3 bases; bases with no gene match: 5. CDR1 and CDR2 (germline): SGDLS, YYNGEE. This CDR3 has 16 amino acids. The CDR3 spells CASSAYRGSSYNEQFF. CDR3 bases: TGTGCCAGCAGCGCATACAGGGGGAGCTCCTACAATGAGCAGTTCTTC.

The chain carries TRBV5-4 and TRBJ2-3, with 10 nucleotides matching TRBD2. This CDR3 spans 18 amino acids. V trimming: 4 bases; J trimming: 0 bases; junction bases outside the gene matches: 11. Germline CDR1 SGHNT, CDR2 YYREEE (reference sequence). Written as DNA, the CDR3 is TGTGCCAGCAGCCCCGTCAGCGGGGGGGCCCTAAGCACAGATACGCAGTATTTT. Translating it yields CASSPVSGGALSTDTQYF.

V and J are TRBV7-2 and TRBJ1-2, with a weak D call TRBD1 (5 bases). Germline loops: CDR1 SGHTA, CDR2 FQGNSA. Trimming pared 6 bases from V and 5 bases from J, leaving 7 bases between. The CDR3 extends over 11 amino acids. CDR3: CASRAGYGYTF. The CDR3 coding sequence is TGTGCCAGCAGAGCAGGGTATGGCTACACCTTC.